This TCR beta chain derives from a study of shared clonotypes between healthy human individuals. About the study: A donor's plate count was three for CD4 naive and three for CD4 memory; CD8 naive had two and CD8 memory one. Study-wide findings and caveats: Naive subsets, compared against memory subsets, generally had larger estimated richness values. Clonotype sharing among donors was expected to depend on sequencing depth.

Only in-frame clones appear in the TCRdb table, and some are missing; sequencing was by immunoSEQ multiplex PCR. The sample consists of about 610,000 clones, 97% of them appearing once. About this clone itself: Its cognate antigen is unknown.

This CDR3 region has 16 residues. Germline CDR1 reads SEHNR; CDR2 reads FQNEAQ (reference sequence). The ends lost 3 bases at V and 2 bases at J; junction bases unmatched: 8. Naive CD4+ cells were CD45RA-selected; the remaining cells were memory. The chain recombines TRBV7-9 with TRBJ2-7, with 9 nucleotides matching TRBD2. The receptor's source is a woman aged 25-40 years in good health. The sample taken for sequencing was naive CD4+ T cells sorted from blood. Documented subset: CD45RA+ positively selected. The CDR3 spells CASSLPAGGLTYEQYF. CDR3 DNA: TGTGCCAGCAGCTTGCCAGCGGGAGGACTCACCTACGAGCAGTACTTC.